The 14 T cell receptor beta chains below come from one sample, sequenced in a study of regulatory T cells in long-lasting Graves disease. Indicated time point: newly diagnosed GD, antithyroid drugs for less than 3 months. After RNA was extracted from PBMCs, the TCR library was made from it. Construction of the TCR beta libraries employed iRepertoire HTBI primers in conjunction with Arm-PCR of CDR3 regions. TCRdb passed the multiplex PCR reads through MiXCR, listing each CDR3 protein once. This sample has about 440,000 distinct CDR3 sequences; 14% to 15% occur once, and the top ten carry approximately 15%. The same sample was also studied in work on T cells in Graves' hyperthyroidism and ophthalmopathy.

Sequencing used peripheral blood mononuclear cells (PBMCs), obtained at new diagnosis, from a patient treated with antithyroid drugs. Every receptor here comes from a woman aged 25 to 39 with Graves disease.

There are a few counts of this clonotype. The chain recombines TRBV18 with TRBJ2-5, with 11 bases lining up with TRBD1. Per germline, CDR1 KGHSH and CDR2 LQKENI. The CDR3 has 14 residues. V lost 8 bases, J lost 4 bases, and 6 bases stayed unmatched. DNA of the CDR3: TGTGCCAGCCACATGGACAGGGGGCGAGAGACCCAGTACTTC. This sequence encodes CASHMDRGRETQYF.

This clonotype was observed many times. The DNA for the CDR3 is TGTGCCACCAGTGGGGAGGTGGGCAGCTTGAACACCGGGGAGCTGTTTTTT. Residues: CATSGEVGSLNTGELFF. The chain carries TRBV24-1 and TRBJ2-2, with D perhaps matching TRBD2 (6 bases). Germline V gene lookup returns CDR1 KGHDR and CDR2 SFDVKD. This CDR3 has 17 residues. V was shortened by 5 bases and J by 1 base, with 16 bases between the two germline ends.

This clonotype was observed at least ten times. The rearrangement links TRBV7-3 to TRBJ1-6; 8 bases align to TRBD1. With V trimmed by 4 bases and J by 7 bases, 6 bases remained unmatched. CDR1 and CDR2 (germline): SGHTA, FQGTGA. The CDR3 has 15 amino acids. CDR3 bases: TGTGCCAGCAGCTGGACAGGGCTGGGGAATTCACCCCTCCACTTT. Encoded protein: CASSWTGLGNSPLHF.

This clonotype was seen a few times. The rearrangement links TRBV5-1 to TRBJ2-5; the D is unclear. Trimming stripped 7 bases from V and 2 bases from J, with 12 bases between. The V gene's germline CDR1 is SGHRS and CDR2 YFSETQ. This CDR3 is 13 amino acids long. The CDR3 protein is CASASAVQETQYF. The CDR3 nucleotides are TGCGCCAGCGCTTCGGCAGTACAAGAGACCCAGTACTTC.

This clonotype was observed at least ten times. The chain links TRBV7-8 to TRBJ1-1, with TRBD1 matching over 9 bases. This CDR3 region has 16 residues. Germline V gene sequence: CDR1 SGHVS, CDR2 FQNEAQ. V was pared by 2 bases and J by 0 bases, with 4 bases of the junction left unmatched. CDR3 region: CASSLLQGAVNTEAFF. CDR3 DNA sequence: TGTGCCAGCAGCTTATTACAGGGGGCTGTGAACACTGAAGCTTTCTTT.

This clonotype was picked up one time. This rearrangement joins TRBV24-1 to TRBJ2-3, with D possibly being TRBD2 (6 bases). Germline values: CDR1 KGHDR, CDR2 SFDVKD. V was pared by 7 bases and J by 3 bases, with 16 bases between. This CDR3 spans 15 amino acids. The CDR3: CATSRAEAGTDTQYF. For the CDR3, the DNA is TGTGCCACCAGCCGGGCGGAGGCGGGAACAGATACGCAGTATTTT.

A single count supports this clonotype. The chain joins TRBV9 to TRBJ2-5; 9 positions match TRBD2. The germline CDR1 and CDR2 sequences are SGDLS and YYNGEE. Germline trimming cut 4 bases from V and 1 base from J; bases unmatched to any gene: 11. This CDR3 has 17 amino acids. CDR3 sequence reads: CASSSQGGGRVQETQYF. In DNA form, the CDR3 reads TGTGCCAGCAGCTCACAAGGCGGCGGGAGGGTCCAAGAGACCCAGTACTTC.

In its sample, this clonotype was seen many times. J is TRBJ2-4 and V is TRBV6-1; 12 bases line up with TRBD2. V was clipped by 5 bases and J by 1 base; unmatched bases: 9. The CDR3 runs 18 residues. Germline V gene sequence: CDR1 MNHNS, CDR2 SASEGT. The CDR3 is CASSPLAGGPNAKNIQYF. The CDR3 DNA reads as TGTGCCAGCAGTCCTCTAGCGGGAGGGCCCAATGCCAAAAACATTCAGTACTTC.

This clonotype was seen only a few times. J is TRBJ1-1 and V is TRBV20-1; TRBD1 agrees at 7 bases. Losses at the gene ends were 5 bases for V and 1 base for J; bases not matched to a gene: 4. Germline CDR1 reads DFQATT; CDR2 reads SNEGSKA (reference sequence). The CDR3 is made up of 13 amino acids. The CDR3 region has the DNA TGCAGTGCTTTCGACAGGGAGAACACTGAAGCTTTCTTT. This translates into CSAFDRENTEAFF.

This clonotype was picked up many times. The chain employs TRBV12-3 or TRBV12-4 and TRBJ2-7; 9 bases fit TRBD2. V was clipped by 10 bases and J by 3 bases; unmatched bases: 4. The length of the CDR3 is 12 residues. CDR3: CAIAGGNYEQYF. CDR3 nucleotide sequence: TGTGCCATTGCGGGAGGGAACTACGAGCAGTACTTC.

This clonotype has ten or more counts. The chain is built from TRBV5-1 and TRBJ2-7; 8 bases agree with TRBD1. This CDR3 is built from 14 residues. With V trimmed by 0 bases and J by 6 bases, 5 bases remained unmatched. Germline V gives CDR1 SGHRS, CDR2 YFSETQ. The CDR3 DNA reads as TGCGCCAGCAGCTTGGACGCACAGGGGGGCGAGCAGTACTTC. Translation gives CASSLDAQGGEQYF.

This clonotype was found many times. The chain recombines TRBV7-3 with TRBJ2-3; the D is unclear. The CDR3 totals 14 residues. Per the germline V gene, CDR1 is SGHTA and CDR2 is FQGTGA. V lost 3 bases and J 4 bases, leaving 11 bases between the germline ends. The CDR3 DNA reads as TGTGCCAGCAGCTTTGGGGTAGCTCCAGATACGCAGTATTTT. Translating gives CASSFGVAPDTQYF.

This clonotype was seen many times. This chain joins TRBV18 and TRBJ1-2, with 8 nucleotides matching TRBD1. CDR1 is KGHSH and CDR2 is LQKENI in the germline V gene. The CDR3 totals 14 residues. Unmatched junction bases numbered 6, after V lost 1 base and J lost 8 bases. CDR3 DNA: TGTGCCAGCTCACCACTCCAGGGGGCTGGAGGCTACACCTTC. Encoded protein: CASSPLQGAGGYTF.

This clonotype was observed at least ten times. CDR3 residues: CASSFTGRDEQYF. The CDR3 nucleotides are TGTGCCAGCAGTTTCACCGGGAGAGACGAGCAGTACTTC. The chain employs TRBV12-3 or TRBV12-4 and TRBJ2-7; possibly TRBD2 for D (6 bases). This CDR3 is 13 amino acids long. Between the trimmed V and J ends, which lost 3 bases and 5 bases, there was a span of 11 bases.